This TCR beta chain is drawn from a study of T cell changes during pregnancy in multiple sclerosis. Repertoires were generated with immunoSEQ multiplex PCR, while TCRdb's copy carries only in-frame clones and drops some. The sample shows tens of thousands of clones, 93% of them seen only once. Germline-derived CDR1 and CDR2 are MNHEY and SVGAGI. CDR3 length: 16 amino acids. The V end was cut by 2 bases, the J end by 2 bases, with 16 bases between. V and J are TRBV6-5 and TRBJ2-7; D possibly corresponds to TRBD1 (5 bases). Sequencing used peripheral blood, obtained in the second trimester of pregnancy. The sequence came from a female donor with multiple sclerosis, enrolled in a pregnancy study. The CDR3 protein is CASSYLGQGYTYEQYF. The CDR3 DNA reads TGTGCCAGCAGTTACCTGGGGCAGGGTTATACCTACGAGCAGTACTTC.